These 15 T cell receptor beta chains share one sample of origin, sequenced in a study of shared clonotypes between healthy human individuals. Method: immunoSEQ multiplex PCR; TCRdb's copy keeps in-frame clones and lacks some. The table includes roughly 380,000 clones, approximately 96% detected once. The sequencing input was memory CD8+ T cells sorted from blood. Sample subset: CD45RO+ cells pooled with CCR7-negative TemRA cells. These receptors originate from a man in his thirties or forties in good health.

Points on this clone: One end of the junction varies from germline; a read error may be responsible. The J gene is TRBJ2-7, the V gene TRBV7-3; D is perhaps TRBD1 (6 bases). CDR1 SGHTA and CDR2 FQGTGA come from the germline V gene. The CDR3 is 12 amino acids. CDR3 DNA sequence: TGTGCCAGCAGCTTAAACCTCGACAGGCTGGAGTTC. It codes for CASSLNLDRLEF.

V usage is TRBV11-2 and J usage is TRBJ2-3; D is possibly TRBD2 (6 bases). The CDR3 runs to 16 residues. Trimming left V 2 bases short and J 0 bases short, with 12 bases between. Germline CDR1 is SGHAT and CDR2 is FQNNGV. CDR3 coding DNA: TGTGCCAGCAGCTTACGAGCGGGTCCTAGCACAGATACGCAGTATTTT. As protein: CASSLRAGPSTDTQYF.

The rearrangement links TRBV28 to TRBJ1-2, with 9 bases identical to TRBD1. Germline trimming cut 5 bases from V and 5 bases from J; bases unmatched to any gene: 3. The CDR3 loop spans 13 amino acids. Germline CDR1 reads MDHEN; CDR2 reads SYDVKM. Here the CDR3 reads CASSETGGYGYTF. The CDR3 DNA follows: TGTGCCAGCAGTGAGACAGGGGGGTATGGCTACACCTTC.

J is TRBJ2-7 and V is TRBV18; 11 nucleotides agree with TRBD2. Losses at the gene ends were 3 bases for V and 3 bases for J; bases not matched to a gene: 1. The V gene's germline CDR1 is KGHSH and CDR2 LQKENI. The CDR3 has 14 amino acids. The CDR3 bases are TGTGCCAGCTCACCGACTAGCGGGAACTACGAGCAGTACTTC. Translation: CASSPTSGNYEQYF.

This clone was seen just once. The chain has TRBV4-1 and TRBJ2-5; perhaps D is TRBD1 or TRBD2 (5 bases each). Germline CDR1 and CDR2: MGHRA and YSYEKL. This CDR3 is 14 amino acids long. Trimming removed 1 base from V and 3 bases from J, with 9 bases in between. The CDR3 region is CASSQGGAEETQYF. CDR3 bases: TGCGCCAGCAGCCAAGGAGGGGCGGAAGAGACCCAGTACTTC.

The rearrangement links TRBV27 to TRBJ2-2; D is possibly TRBD1 (5 bases). CDR1 MNHEY and CDR2 SMNVEV come from the germline V gene (reference sequence). This CDR3 contains 15 residues. Trimming took off 3 bases at V and 4 bases at J, with 12 bases between the two ends. DNA of the CDR3: TGTGCCAGCAGTTTCCGTAGACAGACCACCGGGGAGCTGTTTTTT. Encoded protein: CASSFRRQTTGELFF.

This clone came up once. V is TRBV5-1 and J is TRBJ1-2; D gene ambiguous. The CDR3 spans 13 residues. V was clipped by 3 bases and J by 2 bases, with 8 bases between them. The V gene's germline CDR1 is SGHRS and CDR2 YFSETQ. The CDR3 DNA sequence: TGCGCCAGCAGCTCCCCGGACAACTATGGCTACACCTTC. Its protein product is CASSSPDNYGYTF.

The CDR3 region is CASSLGQANEKLFF. DNA for the CDR3: TGTGCCAGCAGCTTGGGACAGGCGAATGAAAAACTGTTTTTT. The V and J genes are TRBV7-9 and TRBJ1-4; TRBD1 matches 8 bases. V lost 3 bases to trimming and J lost 5 bases; unmatched junction nucleotides: 2. The CDR3 length is 14 residues. The germline V gene encodes CDR1 SEHNR and CDR2 FQNEAQ (reference sequence).

Regarding this clone: One junction end disagrees with the germline gene, perhaps due to a read error. This chain connects TRBV7-7 to TRBJ2-3; D might be TRBD1 (5 bases). The CDR3 is 13 residues long. Per the germline V gene, CDR1 is SSHAT and CDR2 is FNYEAQ (reference sequence). The CDR3 region is CASSATGTDTQYF. In DNA form, the CDR3 reads TGTGCTAGCAGTGCGACAGGCACAGATACGCAGTATTTT.

This clone was seen a few times. The rearrangement uses TRBV2 and TRBJ2-4; D gene ambiguous. The V gene's germline CDR1 is SNHLY and CDR2 FYNNEI. The CDR3 consists of 13 residues. Trimming took off 3 bases at V and 1 base at J, with 4 bases between the two ends. DNA of the CDR3: TGTGCCAGCAGTGACAGGGCCAAAAACATTCAGTACTTC. As protein: CASSDRAKNIQYF.

This rearrangement joins TRBV2 to TRBJ1-3; no clear D gene. This CDR3 region has 13 residues. The V end was cut by 5 bases, the J end by 5 bases, with 10 bases between. Looked up from germline, CDR1 is SNHLY and CDR2 is FYNNEI. The CDR3 here is CASSSTGRNTIYF. The CDR3, as DNA: TGTGCCAGCAGTTCGACTGGAAGAAACACCATATATTTT.

CDR3 nucleotides: TGTGCCAGCAGCACCTCCTCGGGCGCCTACGAGCAGTACTTC. Translating gives CASSTSSGAYEQYF. The gene calls are TRBV7-2 and TRBJ2-7; no clear D gene. V was shortened by 5 bases and J by 2 bases, with 13 bases between the two germline ends. In germline, CDR1 is SGHTA, CDR2 FQGNSA. This CDR3 is 14 amino acids long.

This chain uses TRBV5-3 with TRBJ2-7, with a tentative D call TRBD1 (6 bases). TRBV5-3 counts as an open reading frame of uncertain function. The CDR3 spans 16 residues. V lost 2 bases and J 0 bases, leaving 15 bases between the germline ends. The CDR3, as DNA: TGTGCCAGAAGCTTTATTTTCTACAGGGACTCCTACGAGCAGTACTTC. Its translation: CARSFIFYRDSYEQYF.

The chain joins TRBV4-1 to TRBJ2-2; D is perhaps TRBD2 (6 bases). V was shortened by 0 bases and J by 3 bases, with 14 bases between the two germline ends. The germline gives CDR1 MGHRA, CDR2 YSYEKL. The CDR3 has 17 residues. The CDR3 nucleotides are TGCGCCAGCAGCCAAGAATTCTCTAGCGTCTACACCGGGGAGCTGTTTTTT. Translated: CASSQEFSSVYTGELFF.

This clone has more than one count but fewer than ten. The same CDR3 is also encoded by other DNA sequences in this sample. This chain uses TRBV10-3 with TRBJ1-3; D gene unclear. Deletions cut 3 bases from V and 0 bases from J, with 3 bases between. This CDR3 spans 13 amino acids. Germline V gene data show CDR1 as ENHRY and CDR2 as SYGVKD. The CDR3 loop is CAISDSSGNTIYF. The DNA of the CDR3 is TGTGCCATCAGTGACAGCTCTGGAAACACCATATATTTT.